One sample yielded the 16 T cell receptor beta chains listed below, sequenced in a study of cytotoxic CD8 clonotypes in ibrutinib-treated CLL. Sequencing used immunoSEQ multiplex PCR; TCRdb keeps in-frame clones, though not all of them. The table has about 160,000 clones, around 80% seen once. Source: PBMCs, taken after 24 months of ibrutinib treatment. Receptor source: a human donor with chronic lymphocytic leukemia.

The rearrangement links TRBV11-1 to TRBJ1-1; D ambiguous. The CDR3 totals 12 residues. The germline V gene has CDR1 SGHAT and CDR2 FQDESV (reference sequence). Trimming left V 3 bases short and J 2 bases short, with 4 bases between. CDR3 region: CASSFFNTEAFF. The CDR3 DNA sequence: TGTGCCAGCAGCTTTTTCAACACTGAAGCTTTCTTT.

As regards this clone: Mismatch with germline at one junction end may stem from a read error. The chain carries TRBV7-2 and TRBJ2-7; TRBD2 is a possible D gene (5 bases). This CDR3 is built from 13 residues. Germline CDR1 is SGHTA and CDR2 is FQGNSA. CDR3 in DNA: TGTGCCAGCAGCTTAGGGGCTAGCTACGGGCAGTACTTC. This codes for CASSLGASYGQYF.

The chain recombines TRBV30 with TRBJ2-3; 9 bases are shared with TRBD2. The V gene end was trimmed by 4 bases and the J gene end by 1 base; junction bases not matched to a gene: 3. CDR1 GTSNPN and CDR2 SVGIG come from the germline V gene (reference sequence). CDR3 size: 14 residues. The CDR3 nucleotides read TGTGCCTGGACTAGCGGGACCGGCACAGATACGCAGTATTTT. This translates into CAWTSGTGTDTQYF.

The chain carries TRBV5-1 and TRBJ1-1, with 7 bases matching TRBD1. This CDR3 spans 14 amino acids. Germline CDR1 is SGHRS and CDR2 is YFSETQ. With V trimmed by 3 bases and J by 10 bases, 12 bases remained unmatched. CDR3 DNA: TGCGCCAGCAGCTCACGGGACAGCCAAGCGAGAGCTTTCTTT. It encodes CASSSRDSQARAFF.

CDR3 nucleotide sequence: TGTGCCAGCAGCTTAGACGTCCTAGTGGGTGAGACCCAGTACTTC. Protein sequence: CASSLDVLVGETQYF. The chain uses TRBV7-9 and TRBJ2-5; D is undetermined. The germline V and J ends were trimmed by 1 base and 5 bases, with 14 bases remaining between them. Germline CDR1 SEHNR, CDR2 FQNEAQ (reference sequence). The CDR3 loop spans 15 amino acids.

The CDR3 nucleotides are TGTGCCAGCAGCTTTGTCCGGGAGGGCGAAAGGGACGGGGAGCTGTTTTTT. It yields the protein CASSFVREGERDGELFF. The chain recombines TRBV7-9 with TRBJ2-2; TRBD2 agrees at 8 bases. There are 17 residues in the CDR3. The germline gives CDR1 SEHNR, CDR2 FQNEAQ (reference sequence). The V gene end was trimmed by 3 bases and the J gene end by 7 bases; junction bases not matched to a gene: 13.

The rearrangement uses TRBV28 and TRBJ1-1; D perhaps matches TRBD1 (6 bases). CDR1 is MDHEN, CDR2 SYDVKM, per germline. The CDR3 has 13 amino acids. V was trimmed by 6 bases and J by 1 base, leaving 9 bases between them. The CDR3 nucleotides read TGTGCCAGCAGGCGACAGGAGAACACTGAAGCTTTCTTT. Translation gives CASRRQENTEAFF.

This clone was picked up one time. The chain has TRBV27 and TRBJ2-7, with 9 positions matching TRBD2. V gave up 4 bases and J gave up 5 bases; unmatched junction bases: 6. The length of the CDR3 is 14 residues. Germline V gene sequence: CDR1 MNHEY, CDR2 SMNVEV (reference sequence). In DNA, the CDR3 is TGTGCCAGCAGTTCGCTAGCGGGGAGGGACGAGCAGTACTTC. Encoded protein: CASSSLAGRDEQYF.

The rearrangement uses TRBV5-4 and TRBJ1-1; D is unclear. Germline assignment: CDR1 SGHNT and CDR2 YYREEE (reference sequence). This CDR3 has 14 amino acids. V lost 4 bases to trimming and J lost 3 bases, with 13 bases between them. The chain's CDR3 is CASSPFGRDTEAFF. The CDR3 nucleotides are TGTGCCAGCAGCCCATTCGGGAGGGACACTGAAGCTTTCTTT.

This clone was recorded only once. The genes are TRBV2 and TRBJ1-1, with D uncertain. The CDR3 is made up of 13 amino acids. Trimming removed 6 bases at V and 3 bases at J, with 11 bases between. CDR1 is SNHLY and CDR2 is FYNNEI in the germline V gene. The CDR3 DNA reads as TGTGCCAGCAGCCTAAGGTGGGACACTGAAGCTTTCTTT. Its protein product is CASSLRWDTEAFF.

The rearrangement joins TRBV6-1 to TRBJ1-4, with D unclear. This CDR3 comprises 14 residues. Trimming shortened V by 3 bases and J by 0 bases, and 5 bases separated the two germline ends. The germline CDR1 and CDR2 sequences are MNHNS and SASEGT. CDR3 amino acids: CASSDYTTNEKLFF. CDR3 bases: TGTGCCAGCAGTGATTATACAACTAATGAAAAACTGTTTTTT.

In this sample, this clone turned up a few times. The chain combines TRBV19 with TRBJ2-6; a possible D gene is TRBD2 (6 bases). The V gene's germline CDR1 is LNHDA and CDR2 SQIVND (reference sequence). Trimming took off 0 bases at V and 0 bases at J, with 24 bases between the two ends. The CDR3 covers 22 residues. In DNA form, the CDR3 reads TGTGCCAGTAGTATAGATTCCGTTCGTCCAGCGGGCAGACGCTCTGGGGCCAACGTCCTGACTTTC. It encodes CASSIDSVRPAGRRSGANVLTF.

The rearrangement links TRBV27 to TRBJ2-3, with 9 nucleotides matching TRBD2. Germline CDR1 reads MNHEY; CDR2 reads SMNVEV (reference sequence). There are 17 residues in the CDR3. With 0 bases clipped from V and 3 bases from J, the junction kept 7 bases outside the gene matches. The CDR3: CASSLSRAGGLTDTQYF. CDR3 nucleotide sequence: TGTGCCAGCAGTTTATCGAGGGCGGGGGGGCTGACAGATACGCAGTATTTT.

The chain uses TRBV19 and TRBJ1-5; the D gene is possibly TRBD1 (6 bases). CDR1 and CDR2 from the germline V gene are LNHDA and SQIVND (reference sequence). The germline V and J ends were trimmed by 6 bases and 3 bases, with 12 bases remaining between them. The CDR3 is 14 amino acids. This CDR3 reads CASRTWTVNQPQHF. The CDR3 coding sequence is TGTGCCAGTAGGACCTGGACAGTCAATCAGCCCCAGCATTTT.

V usage is TRBV6-5 and J usage is TRBJ2-5; a weak D match, TRBD2 (6 bases). With 8 bases removed from V and 5 bases from J, the gap between germline ends came to 15 bases. Germline V lookup: CDR1 MNHEY, CDR2 SVGAGI. The CDR3 consists of 13 residues. The CDR3 protein is CASCRERTETQYF. CDR3 nucleotide sequence: TGTGCCAGCTGCCGGGAGAGGACGGAGACCCAGTACTTC.

The chain employs TRBV28 and TRBJ1-4, with 8 bases lining up with TRBD1. The CDR3 is made up of 15 amino acids. V shed 4 bases and J 4 bases; nucleotides not matched to a gene: 5. Germline V gene data show CDR1 as MDHEN and CDR2 as SYDVKM. CDR3 sequence reads: CASSSTDRVNEKLFF. Written as DNA, the CDR3 is TGTGCCAGCAGTTCCACGGACAGGGTTAATGAAAAACTGTTTTTT.